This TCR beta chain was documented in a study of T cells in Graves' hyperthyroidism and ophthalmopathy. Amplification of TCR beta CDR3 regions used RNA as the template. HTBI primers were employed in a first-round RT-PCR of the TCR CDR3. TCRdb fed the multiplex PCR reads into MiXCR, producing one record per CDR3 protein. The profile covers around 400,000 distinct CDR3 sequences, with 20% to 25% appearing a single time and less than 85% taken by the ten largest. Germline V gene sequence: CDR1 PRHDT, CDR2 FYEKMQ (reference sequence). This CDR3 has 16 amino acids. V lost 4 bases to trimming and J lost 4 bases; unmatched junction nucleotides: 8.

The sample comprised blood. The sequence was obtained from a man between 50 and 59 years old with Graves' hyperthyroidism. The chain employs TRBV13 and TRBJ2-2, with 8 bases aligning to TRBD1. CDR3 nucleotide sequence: TGTGCCAGCAGCTCCGTACAGGGGGGCGGCACCGGGGAGCTGTTTTTT. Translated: CASSSVQGGGTGELFF.